Listed below are T cell receptor beta chains from one sample, sequenced in a study of blood T cell repertoires in COVID-19. Method: immunoSEQ multiplex PCR; TCRdb's copy keeps in-frame clones and lacks some. The data contain about 480,000 clones, approximately 91% of them singletons. Input material: PBMCs or T cells enriched from blood (not recorded which). The source of these receptors is an older woman who had recovered from COVID-19. Both conserved end residues are part of each CDR3. The D gene is left open where the match is weak. Clone size is stated in some rows and not others, as once, few, many or a class when expanded.

CDR3: CASSGDPTGSAEKLFF; DNA: TGTGCCAGTAGTGGGGACCCGACAGGGAGCGCTGAAAAACTGTTTTTT; V: TRBV19; size: -; D: TRBD1; J: TRBJ1-4
CDR3: CASSQDGTGIYSYNSPLHF; DNA: TGTGCCAGCAGCCAAGATGGTACAGGGATTTATAGCTATAATTCACCCCTCCACTTT; V: TRBV4-2; size: -; D: -; J: TRBJ1-6
CDR3: CASSLPPTGRGAYGYTF; DNA: TGTGCCAGCAGTCTACCACCGACAGGGCGCGGGGCCTATGGCTACACCTTC; V: TRBV2; size: -; D: TRBD1; J: TRBJ1-2
CDR3: CASSSEDSMNTEAFF; DNA: TGTGCCAGCAGCTCCGAGGACAGTATGAACACTGAAGCTTTCTTT; V: TRBV11-3; size: -; D: -; J: TRBJ1-1
CDR3: CASSRSQISGGTEAFF; DNA: TGTGCCAGCAGCCGGTCCCAGATTTCAGGGGGCACTGAAGCTTTCTTT; V: TRBV7-2; size: once; D: TRBD1; J: TRBJ1-1
CDR3: CASSLGASGTGELFF; DNA: TGTGCCAGCAGCTTAGGAGCTTCGGGCACCGGGGAGCTGTTTTTT; V: TRBV7-2; size: -; D: -; J: TRBJ2-2
CDR3: CASSQGGGGEKLFF; DNA: TGTGCCAGCAGCCAAGGGGGGGGCGGTGAAAAACTGTTTTTT; V: TRBV3-1/TRBV3-2; size: -; D: -; J: TRBJ1-4
CDR3: CASSRQGTVNTGELFF; DNA: TGTGCCAGCTCCCGCCAGGGGACGGTTAACACCGGGGAGCTGTTTTTT; V: TRBV6-4; size: -; D: -; J: TRBJ2-2
CDR3: CASRKTGLDGYTF; DNA: TGTGCCAGCAGAAAGACAGGATTGGATGGCTACACCTTC; V: TRBV6-5; size: -; D: -; J: TRBJ1-2
CDR3: CASSLFTGIGSTGELFF; DNA: TGTGCCAGCAGCTTATTCACAGGGATTGGGAGCACCGGGGAGCTGTTTTTT; V: TRBV3-1/TRBV3-2; size: -; D: -; J: TRBJ2-2
CDR3: CASSKWGGKSYNEQFF; DNA: TGTGCCAGCAGCAAATGGGGGGGTAAGTCCTACAATGAGCAGTTCTTC; V: TRBV21-1; size: -; D: -; J: TRBJ2-1
CDR3: CASSIATGGGQPQHF; DNA: TGTGCCAGCAGTATAGCCACAGGGGGTGGTCAGCCCCAGCATTTT; V: TRBV27; size: -; D: TRBD1; J: TRBJ1-5
CDR3: CAISAGGGSTDTQYF; DNA: TGTGCCATCAGTGCCGGGGGAGGGAGCACAGATACGCAGTATTTT; V: TRBV10-3; size: -; D: TRBD2; J: TRBJ2-3
CDR3: CASSPNYEQYF; DNA: TGTGCCAGCAGCCCCAACTACGAGCAGTACTTC; V: TRBV11-2; size: -; D: -; J: TRBJ2-7
CDR3: CASSPHQDRSTEAFF; DNA: TGTGCCAGCAGCCCACACCAGGACAGGAGCACTGAAGCTTTCTTT; V: TRBV7-2; size: -; D: TRBD1; J: TRBJ1-1
CDR3: CATSSQGTDTQYF; DNA: TGTGCCACCAGTTCACAGGGGACAGATACGCAGTATTTT; V: TRBV15; size: -; D: TRBD1; J: TRBJ2-3
CDR3: CASSPEGTSGGVSRETQYF; DNA: TGCGCCAGCAGCCCCGAGGGCACTAGCGGGGGCGTTAGTCGAGAGACCCAGTACTTC; V: TRBV4-1; size: -; D: TRBD2; J: TRBJ2-5
CDR3: CASSFAGKGGYTF; DNA: TGTGCCAGCAGTTTTGCAGGGAAGGGAGGCTACACCTTC; V: TRBV12-3/TRBV12-4; size: -; D: -; J: TRBJ1-2
CDR3: CASSQYPGGNSPLHF; DNA: TGTGCCAGCAGCCAATATCCGGGGGGGAATTCACCCCTCCACTTT; V: TRBV3-1/TRBV3-2; size: -; D: -; J: TRBJ1-6
CDR3: CASSVFRGGNRDNEQFF; DNA: TGTGCCAGCAGTGTTTTCAGGGGTGGTAATAGAGACAATGAGCAGTTCTTC; V: TRBV2; size: -; D: -; J: TRBJ2-1
CDR3: CASSDGVDSGANVLTF; DNA: TGTGCCAGCAGTGACGGGGTCGACTCTGGGGCCAACGTCCTGACTTTC; V: TRBV25-1; size: -; D: -; J: TRBJ2-6
CDR3: CASSFVAGGPPDTQYF; DNA: TGTGCCAGCAGCTTCGTAGCGGGGGGGCCGCCAGATACGCAGTATTTT; V: TRBV7-2; size: -; D: TRBD2; J: TRBJ2-3
CDR3: CASSVGPGSYGYTF; DNA: TGTGCCAGCAGCGTAGGCCCGGGGAGCTATGGCTACACCTTC; V: TRBV9; size: -; D: -; J: TRBJ1-2
CDR3: CASSLDREAFF; DNA: TGTGCCAGCAGCTTAGACAGAGAAGCTTTCTTT; V: TRBV11-2; size: -; D: -; J: TRBJ1-1
CDR3: CASSPGTGGIQPQHF; DNA: TGTGCCAGCAGTCCCGGGACAGGGGGGATTCAGCCCCAGCATTTT; V: TRBV6-5; size: -; D: TRBD1; J: TRBJ1-5
CDR3: CASAEGTALFYTF; DNA: TGCGCCAGCGCCGAAGGGACAGCCTTATTCTACACCTTC; V: TRBV5-1; size: once; D: TRBD1; J: TRBJ1-2
CDR3: CATSRDISGASSYNEQFF; DNA: TGTGCCACCAGCAGAGATATTAGCGGGGCCTCCTCCTACAATGAGCAGTTCTTC; V: TRBV15; size: -; D: TRBD2; J: TRBJ2-1
CDR3: CASRETGGRAKNIQYF; DNA: TGTGCCAGCAGGGAAACAGGGGGCCGTGCCAAAAACATTCAGTACTTC; V: TRBV6-1; size: -; D: TRBD1; J: TRBJ2-4
CDR3: CASSEERTAGYTF; DNA: TGTGCCAGCAGTGAAGAGAGGACAGCCGGCTACACCTTC; V: TRBV6-1; size: -; D: -; J: TRBJ1-2
CDR3: CASSLDNRRWNTEAFF; DNA: TGCGCCAGCAGCTTGGACAACAGGCGCTGGAACACTGAAGCTTTCTTT; V: TRBV5-1; size: -; D: -; J: TRBJ1-1
CDR3: CASSYSLMAGGSNQPQHF; DNA: TGTGCCAGCAGTTACTCACTTATGGCAGGGGGGAGCAATCAGCCCCAGCATTTT; V: TRBV6-2/TRBV6-3; size: -; D: TRBD1; J: TRBJ1-5
CDR3: CASATGYEQFF; DNA: TGCGCCAGCGCGACAGGGTATGAGCAGTTCTTC; V: TRBV5-1; size: -; D: TRBD1; J: TRBJ2-1
CDR3: CASTQLGAYEQYF; DNA: TGTGCCAGCACCCAGCTGGGGGCTTACGAGCAGTACTTC; V: TRBV6-5; size: once; D: -; J: TRBJ2-7
CDR3: CASRRDRDFYGYTF; DNA: TGCGCCAGCCGCCGGGACAGGGATTTCTATGGCTACACCTTC; V: TRBV5-1; size: few; D: TRBD1; J: TRBJ1-2
CDR3: CASSPAAAGYYNEQFF; DNA: TGTGCCAGCAGCCCCGCGGCAGCGGGGTATTACAATGAGCAGTTCTTC; V: TRBV9; size: -; D: TRBD2; J: TRBJ2-1
CDR3: CASHSGDNEKLFF; DNA: TGTGCCAGCCACTCAGGGGATAATGAAAAACTGTTTTTT; V: TRBV2; size: -; D: -; J: TRBJ1-4
CDR3: CASRRMGQQENTEAFF; DNA: TGTGCCAGCCGCCGTATGGGACAGCAGGAAAACACTGAAGCTTTCTTT; V: TRBV2; size: -; D: TRBD1; J: TRBJ1-1
CDR3: CASRGGRRYEQYF; DNA: TGTGCCAGCAGAGGGGGACGTAGGTACGAGCAGTACTTC; V: TRBV13; size: once; D: -; J: TRBJ2-7
CDR3: CASSPLQSSLGGQPQHF; DNA: TGTGCCAGCTCACCTCTCCAATCGAGTCTCGGAGGTCAGCCCCAGCATTTT; V: TRBV18; size: -; D: -; J: TRBJ1-5
CDR3: CAISGQGALDEQFF; DNA: TGTGCCATCAGTGGACAGGGGGCATTAGATGAGCAGTTCTTC; V: TRBV10-3; size: -; D: TRBD1; J: TRBJ2-1
CDR3: CASSQNVPGQGGETQYF; DNA: TGTGCCAGCAGCCAAAATGTTCCGGGACAGGGGGGAGAGACCCAGTACTTC; V: TRBV3-1/TRBV3-2; size: -; D: TRBD1; J: TRBJ2-5
CDR3: CASSDSRGPGELFF; DNA: TGTGCCAGCAGCGACTCACGAGGGCCCGGGGAGCTGTTTTTT; V: TRBV5-6; size: once; D: -; J: TRBJ2-2
CDR3: CASSLGVSGMTDTQYF; DNA: TGTGCCAGCAGCTTAGGTGTGAGCGGGATGACAGATACGCAGTATTTT; V: TRBV7-8; size: -; D: TRBD2; J: TRBJ2-3
CDR3: CASRGQGLDSYF; DNA: TGTGCCAGCAGGGGACAGGGCCTGGATTCGTACTTC; V: TRBV3-1/TRBV3-2; size: few; D: TRBD1; J: TRBJ2-7
CDR3: CASSLAGKEKLFF; DNA: TGTGCCAGCAGCTTGGCAGGGAAGGAAAAACTGTTTTTT; V: TRBV5-4; size: -; D: -; J: TRBJ1-4